A selection of T cell receptor beta chains follows, all from one sample in a study of blood T cell repertoires in COVID-19. Generated by immunoSEQ multiplex PCR, the TCRdb table keeps only in-frame clones and is missing some. The data contain approximately 270,000 clones, roughly four fifths of them singletons. What was sequenced was peripheral blood. These receptors came from a person aged 70 to 85 with COVID-19, enrolled during active disease. The CDR3 runs from the conserved cysteine through the conserved F or W. A D gene is named only where the DNA matches it firmly. The listing skips clone size in some rows; elsewhere it reads once, few, many or a size class.

V gene: TRBV27
J gene: TRBJ2-7
clone size: few
D gene: -
CDR3 DNA: TGTGCCAGCAGTTTGACAGGATCTTTGGAGCAGTACTTC
CDR3 protein: CASSLTGSLEQYF

V gene: TRBV15
J gene: TRBJ2-1
clone size: -
D gene: -
CDR3 DNA: TGTGCCACCAGCAGGCTGACAGGCGAGCAGTTCTTC
CDR3 protein: CATSRLTGEQFF

V gene: TRBV5-6
J gene: TRBJ1-5
clone size: -
D gene: -
CDR3 DNA: TGTGCCAGCAGCTTGTTTACAGGTGATAATCAGCCCCAGCATTTT
CDR3 protein: CASSLFTGDNQPQHF

V gene: TRBV5-7
J gene: TRBJ2-7
clone size: -
D gene: TRBD1
CDR3 DNA: TGTGCCAGCAGCTTGATCGGACAGGGGCTTGGCTACGAGCAGTACTTC
CDR3 protein: CASSLIGQGLGYEQYF

V gene: TRBV7-3
J gene: TRBJ1-1
clone size: -
D gene: TRBD1
CDR3 DNA: TGTGCCAGCAGCTTACCGGGACAGGGAATCACTGAAGCTTTCTTT
CDR3 protein: CASSLPGQGITEAFF

V gene: TRBV27
J gene: TRBJ2-7
clone size: -
D gene: TRBD1
CDR3 DNA: TGTGCCAGCAAGATTGGGACAGGGCGGCTCTACGAGCAGTACTTC
CDR3 protein: CASKIGTGRLYEQYF

V gene: TRBV5-3
J gene: TRBJ1-3
clone size: -
D gene: -
CDR3 DNA: TGTGCCAGAAGCTTGAGGAGGGGATGCTGGAACACCATATATTTT
CDR3 protein: CARSLRRGCWNTIYF

V gene: TRBV6-4
J gene: TRBJ2-7
clone size: -
D gene: -
CDR3 DNA: TGTGCCAGCAGTGGCCTGAATAGACTTTTTCTTGCGAGCGAGCAGTACTTC
CDR3 protein: CASSGLNRLFLASEQYF

V gene: TRBV28
J gene: TRBJ2-7
clone size: -
D gene: -
CDR3 DNA: TGTGCCAGCAGTTTACCCCACCAGACCTACGAGCAGTACTTC
CDR3 protein: CASSLPHQTYEQYF

V gene: TRBV11-2
J gene: TRBJ1-4
clone size: -
D gene: -
CDR3 DNA: TGTGCCAGCAGCTTAGGTGGGGGGTATGGTAATGAAAAACTGTTTTTT
CDR3 protein: CASSLGGGYGNEKLFF

V gene: TRBV10-1
J gene: TRBJ1-2
clone size: -
D gene: -
CDR3 DNA: TGCGCCAGCAGTGAGTCCCCGGAGGGGGGGAGGAACTATGGCTACACCTTC
CDR3 protein: CASSESPEGGRNYGYTF

V gene: TRBV6-5
J gene: TRBJ1-5
clone size: -
D gene: TRBD1
CDR3 DNA: TGTGCCAGCAGGCGGACAGGGGAAACCCAGCCCCAGCATTTT
CDR3 protein: CASRRTGETQPQHF

V gene: TRBV19
J gene: TRBJ1-4
clone size: -
D gene: TRBD1
CDR3 DNA: TGTGCCAGTAGTGTGCAGGGGGCTGGTGAAAAACTGTTTTTT
CDR3 protein: CASSVQGAGEKLFF

V gene: TRBV28
J gene: TRBJ1-4
clone size: -
D gene: -
CDR3 DNA: TGTGCCAGCAGTTTAGGGGGGGCGGCAGAAAAACTGTTTTTT
CDR3 protein: CASSLGGAAEKLFF

V gene: TRBV18
J gene: TRBJ1-1
clone size: -
D gene: -
CDR3 DNA: TGTGCCAGCTCACCCCGCGACAGGATGAACACTGAAGCTTTCTTT
CDR3 protein: CASSPRDRMNTEAFF

V gene: TRBV7-3
J gene: TRBJ2-2
clone size: -
D gene: -
CDR3 DNA: TGTGCCAGCAGCCCCACCCGAGGGTCCGGGGAGCTGTTTTTT
CDR3 protein: CASSPTRGSGELFF

V gene: TRBV19
J gene: TRBJ2-7
clone size: -
D gene: TRBD1
CDR3 DNA: TGTGCCAGTAGTTCCCGGGACAGGGGACTCCACGAGCAGTACTTC
CDR3 protein: CASSSRDRGLHEQYF

V gene: TRBV4-1
J gene: TRBJ1-1
clone size: -
D gene: TRBD1
CDR3 DNA: TGCGCCAGCAGGGAAACGACAGGGATTTACACTGAAGCTTTCTTT
CDR3 protein: CASRETTGIYTEAFF

V gene: TRBV23-1
J gene: TRBJ1-2
clone size: -
D gene: TRBD1
CDR3 DNA: TGCGCCACCACAGGGGGAGATGGCTACACCTTC
CDR3 protein: CATTGGDGYTF

V gene: TRBV18
J gene: TRBJ1-5
clone size: -
D gene: TRBD1
CDR3 DNA: TGTGCCAGCTCACCGTCCGGGACAGGGGGCTCCCAGCCCCAGCATTTT
CDR3 protein: CASSPSGTGGSQPQHF

V gene: TRBV28
J gene: TRBJ1-5
clone size: -
D gene: TRBD1
CDR3 DNA: TGTGCCACCCGATCGACAGGGTTCAATCAGCCCCAGCATTTT
CDR3 protein: CATRSTGFNQPQHF

V gene: TRBV2
J gene: TRBJ2-1
clone size: -
D gene: TRBD2
CDR3 DNA: TGTGCCAGCAGGCGGGAGATCAATGAGCAGTTCTTC
CDR3 protein: CASRREINEQFF

V gene: TRBV7-9
J gene: TRBJ1-6
clone size: -
D gene: -
CDR3 DNA: TGTGCCAGCAGCGCTATTTCCATTTCAAATTCACCCCTCCACTTT
CDR3 protein: CASSAISISNSPLHF

V gene: TRBV19
J gene: TRBJ1-2
clone size: -
D gene: TRBD1
CDR3 DNA: TGTGCCAGTAGAGGGACAGGGGCCTATGGCTACACCTTC
CDR3 protein: CASRGTGAYGYTF

V gene: TRBV7-6
J gene: TRBJ2-1
clone size: -
D gene: TRBD2
CDR3 DNA: TGTGCCAGCAGCCTTCTAGCGGGAGGCCCCTTGATCCGTACTCGGGGTGAGCAGTTCTTC
CDR3 protein: CASSLLAGGPLIRTRGEQFF

V gene: TRBV7-9
J gene: TRBJ1-4
clone size: -
D gene: -
CDR3 DNA: TGTGCCAGCAGCTTAGAGGGGCCCCAAAGTGGTGTAGAAAAACTGTTTTTT
CDR3 protein: CASSLEGPQSGVEKLFF

V gene: TRBV29-1
J gene: TRBJ1-2
clone size: -
D gene: TRBD1
CDR3 DNA: TGCAGCGTTCAACAGGGGAACTATGGCTACACCTTC
CDR3 protein: CSVQQGNYGYTF

V gene: TRBV2
J gene: TRBJ1-2
clone size: few
D gene: TRBD1
CDR3 DNA: TGTGCCAGCAGTGCGACAGGGTCATTCGATGGCTACACCTTC
CDR3 protein: CASSATGSFDGYTF

V gene: TRBV29-1
J gene: TRBJ2-7
clone size: -
D gene: -
CDR3 DNA: TGCAGCGTCCGAGGGAATTCCTACGAGCAGTACTTC
CDR3 protein: CSVRGNSYEQYF

V gene: TRBV10-3
J gene: TRBJ1-1
clone size: once
D gene: -
CDR3 DNA: TGTGCTATAGGGAGGCAGATGGACACTGAAGCTTTCTTT
CDR3 protein: CAIGRQMDTEAFF

V gene: TRBV7-9
J gene: TRBJ1-1
clone size: -
D gene: -
CDR3 DNA: TGTGCCAGCAGATTAGAGGAGGTAGCCACTGAAGCTTTCTTT
CDR3 protein: CASRLEEVATEAFF

V gene: TRBV3-1/TRBV3-2
J gene: TRBJ1-2
clone size: -
D gene: -
CDR3 DNA: TGTGCCAGCAGCCAGGGGCTTGGAGGGGCGGAGGGCTACACCTTC
CDR3 protein: CASSQGLGGAEGYTF

V gene: TRBV2
J gene: TRBJ2-2
clone size: -
D gene: -
CDR3 DNA: TGTGCCAGCAGTGGGCTAACCGGGGACACCGGGGAGCTGTTTTTT
CDR3 protein: CASSGLTGDTGELFF